A single sample is the source of the 9 T cell receptor beta chains below, sequenced in a study of CXCR3-negative and CXCR3-positive naive CD8 T cells. Their cognate antigens are unknown. Researchers prepared the TRB cDNA libraries using 5' RACE with UMI labels. Each CDR3 protein gets one entry in TCRdb, which reprocessed the 5' RACE reads and gives no DNA. The listing contains about 130,000 distinct CDR3 sequences. Notes on the study in general: Hydrophobicity of TRB CDR3s was greater in CXCR3-positive naive cells than in CXCR3-negative naive cells.

Sample: naive CXCR3+ CD8+ T cells from blood. Subset specified: CD45RO-CCR7+CD27+CD95- naive CD8+ T cells expressing CXCR3 (TNR3+). The receptors stem from a human donor in good health. Some clones in this sample may be carry-over from other donors' samples.

The chain has TRBV6-5 and TRBJ1-5; TCRdb names TRBD1, which stays unverified in the absence of DNA. The CDR3 is 15 amino acids. CDR1 is MNHEY, CDR2 SVGAGI, per germline. The CDR3 loop is CASSYRGTGDQPQHF.

V usage is TRBV4-1 and J usage is TRBJ2-2; TCRdb's D call of TRBD1 is untestable without DNA. CDR1 and CDR2 (germline): MGHRA, YSYEKL. This CDR3 comprises 18 residues. This CDR3 is CASSLYSEGAETTGELFF.

This chain joins TRBV15 and TRBJ1-2. Looked up from germline, CDR1 is LNHNV and CDR2 is YYDKDF (reference sequence). This CDR3 region has 16 residues. The CDR3 loop reads CATSRAGGTLRGGYTF.

The chain uses TRBV4-3 and TRBJ2-7; TCRdb designates TRBD2, a call that cannot be tested without DNA. CDR3 length: 14 residues. CDR1 is LGHNA and CDR2 is YSLEER in the germline V gene. CDR3: CASPTGLVLYEQYF.

The CDR3: CASSIVLANTEAFF. This chain links TRBV19 with TRBJ1-1. Per germline, CDR1 LNHDA and CDR2 SQIVND (reference sequence). The CDR3 totals 14 residues. The variable domain in full, with the rest retrieved from reference TRBV19 and TRBJ1-1, is DGGITQSPKYLFRKEGQNVTLSCEQNLNHDAMYWYRQDPGQGLRLIYYSQIVNDFQKGDIAEGYSVSREKKESFPLTVTSAQKNPTAFYLCASSIVLANTEAFFGQGTRLTVV.

The chain combines TRBV10-2 with TRBJ2-1; TCRdb lists TRBD2, though no DNA is available to test this call. CDR3 length: 14 residues. Germline CDR1 reads WSHSY; CDR2 reads SAAADI. The CDR3 sequence is CASSTGTSGMKQFF.

The gene calls are TRBV13 and TRBJ2-1; TCRdb's D call of TRBD1 is untestable without DNA. This CDR3 is 15 amino acids long. The germline gives CDR1 PRHDT, CDR2 FYEKMQ (reference sequence). CDR3: CASSYDRLSYNEQFF.

The CDR3 loop is CASSLTPVAGNTEAFF. The rearrangement links TRBV11-2 to TRBJ1-1; TCRdb's D call, TRBD1, is unchecked because there is no DNA. The CDR3 loop spans 16 amino acids. Germline V gene data show CDR1 as SGHAT and CDR2 as FQNNGV.

The V gene is TRBV20-1, the J gene TRBJ2-7. CDR3 length: 15 amino acids. Germline CDR1 reads DFQATT; CDR2 reads SNEGSKA (reference sequence). CDR3 sequence: CSAADSRTGPYEQYF.